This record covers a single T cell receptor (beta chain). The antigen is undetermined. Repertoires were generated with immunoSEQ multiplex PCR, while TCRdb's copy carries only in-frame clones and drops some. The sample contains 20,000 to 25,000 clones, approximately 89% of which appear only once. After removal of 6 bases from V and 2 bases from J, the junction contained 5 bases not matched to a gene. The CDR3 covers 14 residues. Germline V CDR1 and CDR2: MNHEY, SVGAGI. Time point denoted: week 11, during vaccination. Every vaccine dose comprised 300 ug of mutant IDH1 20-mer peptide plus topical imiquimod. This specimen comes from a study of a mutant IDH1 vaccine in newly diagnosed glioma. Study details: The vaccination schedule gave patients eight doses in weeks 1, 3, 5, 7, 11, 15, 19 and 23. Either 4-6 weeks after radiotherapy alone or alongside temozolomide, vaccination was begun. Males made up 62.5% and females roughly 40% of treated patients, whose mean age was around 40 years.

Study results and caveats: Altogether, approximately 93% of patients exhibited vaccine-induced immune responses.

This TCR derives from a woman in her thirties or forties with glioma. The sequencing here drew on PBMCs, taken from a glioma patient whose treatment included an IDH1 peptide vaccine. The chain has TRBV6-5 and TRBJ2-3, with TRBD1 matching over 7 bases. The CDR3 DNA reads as TGTGCCAGCAGCTCGGACAGGAACACAGATACGCAGTATTTT. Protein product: CASSSDRNTDTQYF.